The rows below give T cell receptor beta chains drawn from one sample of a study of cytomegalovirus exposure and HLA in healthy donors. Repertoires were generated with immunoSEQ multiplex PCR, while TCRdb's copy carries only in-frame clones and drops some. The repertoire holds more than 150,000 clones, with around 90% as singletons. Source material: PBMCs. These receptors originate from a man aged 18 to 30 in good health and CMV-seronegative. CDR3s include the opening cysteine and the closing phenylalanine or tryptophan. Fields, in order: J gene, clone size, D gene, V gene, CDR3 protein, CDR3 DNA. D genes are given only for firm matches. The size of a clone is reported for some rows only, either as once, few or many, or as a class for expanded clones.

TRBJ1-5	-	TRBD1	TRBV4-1	CASSQATPGTGLNRSNQPQHF	TGCGCCAGCAGCCAGGCGACCCCCGGGACAGGGCTTAATAGGAGCAATCAGCCCCAGCATTTT
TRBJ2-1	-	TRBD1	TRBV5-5	CASSLTGGLNEQFF	TGTGCCAGCAGCTTAACAGGGGGGTTAAATGAGCAGTTCTTC
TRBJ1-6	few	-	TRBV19	CASNRSNSPLHF	TGTGCCAGTAATCGGTCGAATTCACCCCTCCACTTT
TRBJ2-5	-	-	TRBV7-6	CASSSTGRGATQYF	TGTGCCAGCAGCTCCACAGGGAGGGGGGCGACCCAGTACTTC
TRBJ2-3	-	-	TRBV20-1	CSAQDTQYF	TGCAGTGCCCAAGATACGCAGTATTTT
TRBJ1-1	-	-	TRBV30	CAWKRHPNTEAFF	TGTGCCTGGAAGCGGCACCCGAACACTGAAGCTTTCTTT
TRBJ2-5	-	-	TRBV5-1	CASSFTDRLQETQYF	TGCGCCAGCAGCTTCACCGACAGGCTTCAAGAGACCCAGTACTTC
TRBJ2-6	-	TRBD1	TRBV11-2	CASSYQTGPQSGANVLTF	TGTGCCAGCAGCTACCAGACAGGGCCTCAATCTGGGGCCAACGTCCTGACTTTC
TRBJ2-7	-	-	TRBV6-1	CASSISGMGYEQYF	TGTGCCAGCTCGATATCCGGGATGGGCTACGAGCAGTACTTC
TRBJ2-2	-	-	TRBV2	CASSDWGGASGTGELFF	TGTGCCAGCAGTGATTGGGGCGGGGCGTCCGGCACCGGGGAGCTGTTTTTT
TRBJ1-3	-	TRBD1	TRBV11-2	CASSPREGAGNTIYF	TGTGCCAGCAGCCCGCGGGAGGGGGCAGGAAACACCATATATTTT
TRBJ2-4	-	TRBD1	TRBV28	CASRDRGLAKNIQYF	TGTGCCAGCAGGGACAGGGGGCTAGCCAAAAACATTCAGTACTTC
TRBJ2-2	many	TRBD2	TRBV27	CASSLYGGLLGELFF	TGTGCCAGCAGTTTATACGGGGGGTTATTAGGGGAGCTGTTTTTT
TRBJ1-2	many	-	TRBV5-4	CASSLALRGVGGYTF	TGTGCCAGCAGCTTGGCCCTCAGGGGAGTAGGGGGCTACACCTTC
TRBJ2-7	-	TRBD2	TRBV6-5	CASSPLAGVSEQYF	TGTGCCAGCAGCCCACTAGCGGGAGTCTCCGAGCAGTACTTC
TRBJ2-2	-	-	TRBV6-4	CASSVGQNTGELFF	TGTGCCAGCAGTGTGGGGCAGAACACCGGGGAGCTGTTTTTT
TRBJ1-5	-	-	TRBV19	CASSSQYNQPQHF	TGTGCCAGTAGTAGTCAGTACAATCAGCCCCAGCATTTT
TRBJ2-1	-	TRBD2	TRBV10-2	CASSGKLAGAYNEQFF	TGCGCCAGCAGTGGCAAACTAGCGGGAGCCTACAATGAGCAGTTCTTC
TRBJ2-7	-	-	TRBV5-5	CASSLVRRQVF	TGTGCCAGCAGCCTGGTAAGGCGGCAAGTCTTC
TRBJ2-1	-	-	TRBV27	CASSLGGLISYNEQFF	TGTGCCAGCAGTTTAGGAGGACTTATCTCCTACAATGAGCAGTTCTTC
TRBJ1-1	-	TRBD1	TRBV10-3	CAIRNPGQGAFGAFF	TGTGCCATCAGAAACCCGGGACAGGGGGCGTTCGGAGCTTTCTTT
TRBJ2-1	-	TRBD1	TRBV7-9	CASSLDRGRNEQFF	TGTGCCAGCAGCTTAGACAGGGGACGTAATGAGCAGTTCTTC
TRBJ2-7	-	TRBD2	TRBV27	CASSFTPGLAGYEQYF	TGTGCCAGCAGTTTCACTCCGGGACTAGCGGGCTACGAGCAGTACTTC
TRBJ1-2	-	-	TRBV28	CASSLAAGTYGYTF	TGTGCCAGCAGTCTAGCCGCCGGCACCTATGGCTACACCTTC
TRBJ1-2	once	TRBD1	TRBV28	CASGRGTENGYTF	TGTGCCAGCGGACGAGGGACAGAGAATGGCTACACCTTC
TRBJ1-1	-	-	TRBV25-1	CASSEAGSGTEAFF	TGTGCCAGCAGTGAAGCAGGAAGCGGCACTGAAGCTTTCTTT
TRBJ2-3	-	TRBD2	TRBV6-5	CASKLAGYTDTQYF	TGTGCCAGCAAGCTAGCGGGGTACACAGATACGCAGTATTTT
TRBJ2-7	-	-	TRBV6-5	CASSAGSGRSEQYF	TGTGCCAGCAGTGCCGGAAGCGGAAGGAGCGAGCAGTACTTC
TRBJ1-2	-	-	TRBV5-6	CASSGGANYGYTF	TGTGCCAGCAGCGGGGGCGCTAACTATGGCTACACCTTC
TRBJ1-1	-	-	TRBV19	CASSIPTRIYTEAFF	TGTGCCAGTAGTATCCCGACAAGAATTTACACTGAAGCTTTCTTT
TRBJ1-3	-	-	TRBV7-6	CASSATPGGFSGNTIYF	TGTGCCAGCAGCGCCACCCCAGGAGGGTTCTCTGGAAACACCATATATTTT
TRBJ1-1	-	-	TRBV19	CASRVAGTEAFF	TGTGCCAGTAGGGTGGCGGGCACTGAAGCTTTCTTT
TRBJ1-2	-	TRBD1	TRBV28	CASSHGQGEVYGYTF	TGTGCCAGCAGTCACGGACAGGGGGAGGTGTATGGCTACACCTTC
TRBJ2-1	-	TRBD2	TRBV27	CASSFPYASGYNEQFF	TGTGCCAGCAGTTTCCCTTACGCTAGCGGTTACAATGAGCAGTTCTTC
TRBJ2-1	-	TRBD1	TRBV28	CASNTGQGANEQFF	TGTGCCAGCAATACGGGACAGGGGGCAAATGAGCAGTTCTTC